These 4 T cell receptor beta chains share one sample of origin, sequenced in a study of T cell responses to AZD1222 COVID-19 vaccine. The method was immunoSEQ multiplex PCR; TCRdb's version includes in-frame clones alone and lacks a portion of them. The sample records 130,000 or so clones, just over 90% being singletons. The source was peripheral blood, collected 28 days after the second AZD1222 dose. Receptors were obtained from an adult who received the AZD1222 COVID-19 vaccine.

This chain joins TRBV4-2 and TRBJ1-3; TRBD1 matches at 7 bases. From germline, CDR1 is LGHNA and CDR2 YNFKEQ. V shed 0 bases and J 0 bases; nucleotides not matched to a gene: 14. The CDR3 consists of 20 residues. Written as DNA, the CDR3 is TGTGCCAGCAGCCAAGAAACAGGGGAGCCTACTTACCTCTCTGGAAACACCATATATTTT. Encoded protein: CASSQETGEPTYLSGNTIYF.

The V call is TRBV5-1, the J call TRBJ2-2; TRBD1 aligns across 7 bases. The CDR3 is 14 residues long. In germline, CDR1 is SGHRS, CDR2 YFSETQ. Unmatched junction bases numbered 4, after V lost 4 bases and J lost 4 bases. The CDR3 loop reads CASSEQGFTGELFF. For the CDR3, the DNA is TGCGCCAGCAGCGAACAGGGGTTCACCGGGGAGCTGTTTTTT.

The chain recombines TRBV11-2 with TRBJ1-3; 8 bases agree with TRBD1. From germline, CDR1 is SGHAT and CDR2 FQNNGV. CDR3 length: 18 residues. The J segment lost 4 bases and the V segment lost 5 bases, leaving 16 bases of the junction unmatched. The CDR3 coding sequence is TGTGCCAGCAGCCAGAGACCCCAGGGGGCGATATCGGGAAACACCATATATTTT. Residues: CASSQRPQGAISGNTIYF.

V and J are TRBV27 and TRBJ1-2, with D possibly being TRBD1 (6 bases). V lost 3 bases and J 11 bases, leaving 13 bases between the germline ends. Germline CDR1 is MNHEY and CDR2 is SMNVEV (reference sequence). The length of the CDR3 is 12 residues. CDR3 amino acids: CASSFGRGPYTF. DNA for the CDR3: TGTGCCAGCAGTTTTGGCAGGGGCCCGTACACCTTC.